Listed below are T cell receptor beta chains from one sample, sequenced in a study of blood T cell repertoires in COVID-19. Clones were sequenced by immunoSEQ multiplex PCR, and TCRdb holds only the in-frame ones, with some missing. This repertoire shows approximately 300,000 clones, around 83% found once; its top ten account for approximately 1.3%. The sequenced sample was peripheral blood. The receptors stem from a woman in her fifties or sixties with acute or convalescent COVID-19. Both conserved end residues are part of each CDR3. A D gene is named only where the DNA matches it firmly. Some rows have no size entry. The others give once, few or many, or a class for an expanded clone.

clone size,J gene,V gene,CDR3 length,D gene,CDR3 DNA,CDR3 protein
few,TRBJ1-2,TRBV5-1,14,-,TGCGCCAGCAGCTTGGCCTCTTTCCGGGATGGCTACACCTTC,CASSLASFRDGYTF
-,TRBJ1-2,TRBV10-3,14,-,TGTGCCATCACCGGGACACTTGAAAACTATGGCTACACCTTC,CAITGTLENYGYTF
-,TRBJ1-5,TRBV27,14,-,TGTGCCAGCAGTTCTCGCCCAGGAGGACAGCCCCAGCATTTT,CASSSRPGGQPQHF
-,TRBJ2-5,TRBV7-3,15,-,TGTGCCAGCAGCTCACAGGGCCAGGGAGGGGAGACCCAGTACTTC,CASSSQGQGGETQYF
-,TRBJ1-2,TRBV28,13,-,TGTGCCAGCATGGCAGGGTCGGCCTATGGCTACACCTTC,CASMAGSAYGYTF
-,TRBJ1-2,TRBV7-9,16,-,TGTGCCAGCAGCTTAGGGGGAGAGGGCGCTAACTATGGCTACACCTTC,CASSLGGEGANYGYTF
-,TRBJ1-2,TRBV28,14,-,TGTGCCAGCAGTTTATTGGGGGCGATAAATGGCTACACCTTC,CASSLLGAINGYTF
-,TRBJ1-4,TRBV6-4,16,TRBD1,TGTGCCAGCAGTGACCGGACAGGGGAAGAAGTTGAAAAACTGTTTTTT,CASSDRTGEEVEKLFF
-,TRBJ2-2,TRBV10-1,15,-,TGCGCCAGCAGTGCCCTAGTTGGGAACACCGGGGAGCTGTTTTTT,CASSALVGNTGELFF
once,TRBJ2-1,TRBV20-1,11,-,TGCAGTGGGGGGAAAGGGGGTGAGCAGTTCTTC,CSGGKGGEQFF
-,TRBJ2-5,TRBV5-1,14,TRBD1,TGCGCCAGCAGACTTGGGACAGCGCAAGAGACCCAGTACTTC,CASRLGTAQETQYF
few,TRBJ1-6,TRBV23-1,13,-,TGCGCCAGCAGTCCCCTCCGTGATTCACCCCTCCACTTT,CASSPLRDSPLHF
-,TRBJ2-2,TRBV19,15,TRBD1,TGTGCCAGTAGTAGGACAGGGGGCGCTTCCGGGGAGCTGTTTTTT,CASSRTGGASGELFF
-,TRBJ2-2,TRBV7-9,15,-,TGTGCCAGCAGCCAAACAGGGTTTGCTACCGGGGAGCTGTTTTTT,CASSQTGFATGELFF
-,TRBJ2-1,TRBV7-7,13,-,TGTGCCAGCAGCCGAGGGTCCTACAATGAGCAGTTCTTC,CASSRGSYNEQFF
-,TRBJ1-6,TRBV18,19,TRBD1,TGTGCCAGCTCACCTATGGCAGCCTCAGGGACAGGGAGGGATTCACCCCTCCACTTT,CASSPMAASGTGRDSPLHF
-,TRBJ1-2,TRBV6-5,11,-,TGTGCCAGCAGGCAGGACTATGGCTACACCTTC,CASRQDYGYTF
-,TRBJ1-2,TRBV5-4,16,-,TGTGCCAGCAGCTTGGAACTACTTGACAGGAGGCATGGCTACACCTTC,CASSLELLDRRHGYTF
-,TRBJ1-1,TRBV2,14,TRBD1,TGTGCCAGCACGGGACAGTCACAGAACACTGAAGCTTTCTTT,CASTGQSQNTEAFF
-,TRBJ2-1,TRBV7-3,16,TRBD2,TGTGCCAGCAGCCCAGGGCTAGCGGGAGCCTACAATGAGCAGTTCTTC,CASSPGLAGAYNEQFF
few,TRBJ1-1,TRBV14,18,TRBD1,TGTGCCAGCAGCCAAGATCCCCGGGACAGGGCTGGGAACACTGAAGCTTTCTTT,CASSQDPRDRAGNTEAFF
-,TRBJ1-3,TRBV19,13,-,TGTGCCAGTGGCGGGACTGCTGGAAACACCATATATTTT,CASGGTAGNTIYF
-,TRBJ2-3,TRBV24-1,15,TRBD1,TGTGCCACCAGCCCGACAGGGCTGAGCACAGATACGCAGTATTTT,CATSPTGLSTDTQYF
-,TRBJ1-5,TRBV6-5,15,TRBD1,TGTGCCAGCAGTCCGAGACAGGGGGCGAATCAGCCCCAGCATTTT,CASSPRQGANQPQHF
-,TRBJ2-3,TRBV19,19,TRBD2,TGTGCCAGTAGTATAGTTGGCGGGAGGGCCTTCGTCGACACAGATACGCAGTATTTT,CASSIVGGRAFVDTDTQYF
few,TRBJ1-2,TRBV30,13,TRBD1,TGTGCCTGGAGTCGCCAGACAGGGAATGGCTACACCTTC,CAWSRQTGNGYTF
-,TRBJ2-4,TRBV27,15,-,TGTGCCAGCAGTTCTCGGGGGATTCTTACAAACATTCAGTACTTC,CASSSRGILTNIQYF
-,TRBJ2-7,TRBV5-1,14,TRBD1,TGCGCCAGCAGCGGGGACAGGGATTTTTACGAGCAGTACTTC,CASSGDRDFYEQYF
-,TRBJ1-2,TRBV5-1,14,-,TGCGCCAGCAGCTTGACTACAGGGAACTATGGCTACACCTTC,CASSLTTGNYGYTF
-,TRBJ1-1,TRBV9,15,TRBD1,TGTGCCAGCAGCGCGGACGGACAGGGGGCAGGTGAAGCTTTCTTT,CASSADGQGAGEAFF
once,TRBJ1-4,TRBV10-3,14,TRBD1,TGTGCCATCAGTGGTGGGACAGCTAATGAAAAACTGTTTTTT,CAISGGTANEKLFF
-,TRBJ1-3,TRBV5-1,14,-,TGCGCCAGCAGCTCGACAAACTCTGGAAACACCATATATTTT,CASSSTNSGNTIYF
-,TRBJ2-3,TRBV30,12,-,TGTGCCTCGGGGGTTAGCACAGATACGCAGTATTTT,CASGVSTDTQYF
-,TRBJ2-1,TRBV4-2,15,TRBD2,TGTGCCAGCAGCTCCGATCGCGGGAGTTCGAATGAGCAGTTCTTC,CASSSDRGSSNEQFF
-,TRBJ2-3,TRBV28,18,TRBD2,TGTGCCAGCAGTCGTGGTAGCGGGGGGATCTCTAGCACAGATACGCAGTATTTT,CASSRGSGGISSTDTQYF
-,TRBJ1-5,TRBV30,15,-,TGTGCCTGGAGTGGAGGATCGAATAGCAATCAGCCCCAGCATTTT,CAWSGGSNSNQPQHF
-,TRBJ1-4,TRBV6-4,17,TRBD1,TGTGCCAGCAGTGACCTCCCTCCGGGACAGGGGGGAGAAAAACTGTTTTTT,CASSDLPPGQGGEKLFF
once,TRBJ1-2,TRBV7-8,15,TRBD1,TGTGCCAGCACCTTATTCGGGACAGCACTAAGTGGCTACACCTTC,CASTLFGTALSGYTF
-,TRBJ1-4,TRBV6-5,15,-,TGTGCCAGCAGGGGGGGGACACTTAATAATGAAAAACTGTTTTTT,CASRGGTLNNEKLFF
-,TRBJ2-7,TRBV10-3,15,TRBD2,TGTGCCATCAGTGAGTCGGTAGCGGGAGGGTACGAGCAGTACTTC,CAISESVAGGYEQYF
-,TRBJ2-3,TRBV9,16,-,TGTGCCAGCAGCGTAGGCCCCCATGACTTCACAGATACGCAGTATTTT,CASSVGPHDFTDTQYF
-,TRBJ1-2,TRBV20-1,11,-,TGCAGTGCCAGCGGTATTAGAGGCTACACCTTC,CSASGIRGYTF
-,TRBJ2-3,TRBV5-1,16,TRBD2,TGCGCCAGCAGCTTGTCGGCGGGGGGGCCGACAGATACGCAGTATTTT,CASSLSAGGPTDTQYF
-,TRBJ2-1,TRBV9,15,TRBD2,TGTGCCAGCAGCGTAGAGGGGCTAGCGGACAATGAGCAGTTCTTC,CASSVEGLADNEQFF
-,TRBJ2-1,TRBV29-1,14,-,TGCAGCGTTGAAGAGGCTAGCTCCTACAATGAGCAGTTCTTC,CSVEEASSYNEQFF
-,TRBJ2-1,TRBV19,16,-,TGTGCCAGTAGTACAAAAAAGCGAAGCTCCTACAATGAGCAGTTCTTC,CASSTKKRSSYNEQFF
-,TRBJ2-4,TRBV3-1/TRBV3-2,15,-,TGTGCCAGCAGCCGGCGCGAGGGAGCCAAAAACATTCAGTACTTC,CASSRREGAKNIQYF
-,TRBJ2-3,TRBV7-9,15,TRBD2,TGTGCCAGCAGCGCTCTAGCGGGAGTAACAGATACGCAGTATTTT,CASSALAGVTDTQYF
-,TRBJ2-1,TRBV2,16,TRBD2,TGTGCCAGCAGACCCCGGACTAGCGGGGGATGGAATGAGCAGTTCTTC,CASRPRTSGGWNEQFF
-,TRBJ2-5,TRBV2,15,TRBD1,TGTGCCTGCCTCCGGAGACAGGGCCTTTTAGAGACCCAGTACTTC,CACLRRQGLLETQYF
-,TRBJ2-7,TRBV10-3,14,TRBD2,TGTGCCATCAGCACTAGCGGGAGGGCGGACGAGCAGTACTTC,CAISTSGRADEQYF
once,TRBJ2-3,TRBV5-4,18,TRBD2,TGTGCCAGCAGCCCCCCCGGGCCGACTAGCGGAAGCACAGATACGCAGTATTTT,CASSPPGPTSGSTDTQYF
many,TRBJ2-3,TRBV5-5,14,-,TGTGCCAGCAGCCTTAATCCGGGCACAGATACGCAGTATTTT,CASSLNPGTDTQYF
-,TRBJ2-7,TRBV4-2,17,TRBD2,TGTGCCAGCAGCCAAGAAGGGGGGACTAGCGGGGGATACGAGCAGTACTTC,CASSQEGGTSGGYEQYF
-,TRBJ2-3,TRBV9,12,-,TGTGCCAGCAGTGATGGGGGGGATACGCAGTATTTT,CASSDGGDTQYF
-,TRBJ1-4,TRBV3-1/TRBV3-2,13,TRBD1,TGTGCCAGCAGCCAAGTGGACAGGGAAAAACTGTTTTTT,CASSQVDREKLFF